This TCR beta chain emerged from a study of blood T cell repertoires in COVID-19. CDR1 and CDR2 (germline): SGDLS, YYNGEE. The V end lost 2 bases, the J end lost 0 bases, and 7 bases lay between the germline ends. The CDR3 length is 14 residues. With regard to this clone: Other DNA sequences in this sample translate to the same CDR3.

This table comes from immunoSEQ multiplex PCR, and its TCRdb copy is limited to in-frame clones, with some not included. In the table there are approximately 300,000 clones, roughly 91% of which are singletons. The origin of this receptor is a man between 45 and 60 years old with active or convalescent COVID-19. The material sequenced was peripheral blood. The chain carries TRBV9 and TRBJ2-3, with D perhaps matching TRBD2 (5 bases). The CDR3 nucleotides read TGTGCCAGCAGCGTTGGCGGGAGCACAGATACGCAGTATTTT. Translated, it gives CASSVGGSTDTQYF.